This is a list of T cell receptor beta chains from one sample in a study of shared clonotypes between healthy human individuals. Sequencing was performed with immunoSEQ multiplex PCR; in TCRdb, only in-frame clones are kept and a portion is missing. The sample records about 680,000 clones, under 95% being singletons. Material for sequencing was naive CD8+ T cells sorted from blood. The receptors stem from a man aged 25-45 years in good health. Each CDR3 is given with its conserved first and last residue. Fields, in order: D gene, J gene, V gene, clone size, CDR3 DNA, CDR3 protein. The D gene is left open where the match is weak. Not every row has a clone size; where given, it reads once, few, many or a size class.

>TRBD1|TRBJ2-5|TRBV6-1|.
TGTGCCAGCAGGGGGACAGGGGAAGAGACCCAGTACTTC
CASRGTGEETQYF
>.|TRBJ2-5|TRBV5-1|.
TGCGCCAGCAGCTCCTGGGACTTCCAAGAGACCCAGTACTTC
CASSSWDFQETQYF
>.|TRBJ2-7|TRBV19|.
TGTGCCAGTAGTATGAGGGGCCTCTACGAGCAGTACTTC
CASSMRGLYEQYF
>.|TRBJ1-1|TRBV6-1|.
TGTGCCAGCATGTCTGGACGGGAAGCTTTCTTT
CASMSGREAFF
>TRBD1|TRBJ2-1|TRBV29-1|.
TGCAGCGGGTATACAGGGGGCCTCTCCTACAATGAGCAGTTCTTC
CSGYTGGLSYNEQFF
>TRBD2|TRBJ2-5|TRBV30|.
TGTGCCTCCGCTGGGGGGGGAGGAGAGACCCAGTACTTC
CASAGGGGETQYF
>.|TRBJ2-7|TRBV6-5|.
TGTGCCAGCAGTTACAGACAGGAGGGCTACGAGCAGTACTTC
CASSYRQEGYEQYF
>TRBD1|TRBJ2-7|TRBV7-9|.
TGTGCCAGCAGCTCACCCGGACAGGGGGTCTACGAGCAGTACTTC
CASSSPGQGVYEQYF
>.|TRBJ2-5|TRBV18|once
TGTGCCAGCTCACCTTGGACCAGGGGTGAGACCCAGTACTTC
CASSPWTRGETQYF
>TRBD2|TRBJ2-3|TRBV2|.
TGTGCCAGCACCGAAGCCGGTAGCGGGATAACAGATACGCAGTATTTT
CASTEAGSGITDTQYF
>TRBD1|TRBJ1-2|TRBV27|.
TGTGCCAGCAGCGAGGACAGGCTCTATGGCTACACCTTC
CASSEDRLYGYTF
>.|TRBJ1-1|TRBV10-3|.
TGTGCCATCAGTGACGGGAGACAGGTAATGGCGGAAATGAACACTGAAGCTTTCTTT
CAISDGRQVMAEMNTEAFF
>.|TRBJ2-5|TRBV6-5|few
TGTGCCAGCAGCCGGGTCTCTGGGGGCGCAGAGACCCAGTACTTC
CASSRVSGGAETQYF
>.|TRBJ2-3|TRBV7-2|.
TGTGCCAGCAGCTTAGAAGCGGGCACAGATACGCAGTATTTT
CASSLEAGTDTQYF
>.|TRBJ2-3|TRBV9|.
TGTGCCAGCAGCGTAGGACTAGGGGACTTTACAGATACGCAGTATTTT
CASSVGLGDFTDTQYF
>.|TRBJ2-7|TRBV7-9|.
TGTGCCAGCAGCTCCGCTGTGTTTGGGGAGGCCGCCTACGAGCAGTACTTC
CASSSAVFGEAAYEQYF
>.|TRBJ2-5|TRBV11-2|.
TGTGCCAGCAGCTTAAGGACCGGCAGGGAGACCCAGTACTTC
CASSLRTGRETQYF
>.|TRBJ2-1|TRBV7-9|.
TGTGCCAGCAGCTTAGGAGGTCCTTTCAATGAGCAGTTCTTC
CASSLGGPFNEQFF
>.|TRBJ2-2|TRBV7-2|.
TGTGCCAGCATCCTGCCCCCAGGGGTTACCGGGGAGCTGTTTTTT
CASILPPGVTGELFF
>.|TRBJ2-7|TRBV4-1|.
TGCGCCAGCAGCCAAGACCACGAGCAGTACTTC
CASSQDHEQYF
>.|TRBJ2-6|TRBV28|once
TGTGCCAGCAGTTTAGTTCCTGGGGCCAACGTCCTGACTTTC
CASSLVPGANVLTF
>TRBD1|TRBJ1-5|TRBV30|.
TGTGCCTGGTCGACAGGGAATAGCAATCAGCCCCAGCATTTT
CAWSTGNSNQPQHF
>TRBD2|TRBJ2-1|TRBV5-4|.
TGTGCCAGCAGCTCACTGACTAGCGGGAGAAGTTCCTACAATGAGCAGTTCTTC
CASSSLTSGRSSYNEQFF
>.|TRBJ2-7|TRBV4-3|.
TGCGCCAGCAGCCAAGATTTCCCTACCCCTGTTTACTACGAGCAGTACTTC
CASSQDFPTPVYYEQYF
>.|TRBJ1-2|TRBV10-3|once
TGTGCCATCAGTGAGTCCCAGGGGCTCTATGGCTACACCTTC
CAISESQGLYGYTF
>.|TRBJ2-1|TRBV7-2|.
TGTGCCAGCAGCTTAGTTAGCGCCCTGGGGAATGAGCAGTTCTTC
CASSLVSALGNEQFF
>.|TRBJ2-2|TRBV25-1|.
TGTGCCAGCAGTTATGGCAGCACCGGGGAGCTGTTTTTT
CASSYGSTGELFF
>.|TRBJ1-2|TRBV7-9|.
TGTGCCAGCAGCTTAGCGCGGGTCGAAGAGGGCTACACCTTC
CASSLARVEEGYTF
>TRBD2|TRBJ2-3|TRBV6-1|.
TGTGCCAGCAGTGAAACCAGCGGGGGATACACAGATACGCAGTATTTT
CASSETSGGYTDTQYF
>TRBD2|TRBJ2-7|TRBV7-9|.
TGTGCCAGCAGCACCAGACTAGCGGGAGGCTCCTACGAGCAGTACTTC
CASSTRLAGGSYEQYF
>TRBD2|TRBJ2-2|TRBV7-6|once
TGTGCCAGCAGCTTAGCGGGACTAGAGGTGTTTTTT
CASSLAGLEVFF
>TRBD1|TRBJ1-5|TRBV30|.
TGTGCCTGGAGTACCGGACAGGGAGAGCAGCCCCAGCATTTT
CAWSTGQGEQPQHF
>TRBD2|TRBJ2-1|TRBV11-2|.
TGTGCCAGCAGCTTAGGGTCTAGCGGGAGTAGGGCCGATGAGCAGTTCTTC
CASSLGSSGSRADEQFF
>.|TRBJ1-4|TRBV13|once
TGTGCCAGCAGCTTAGAAGGGAACGGAGAGAATGAAAAACTGTTTTTT
CASSLEGNGENEKLFF
>TRBD2|TRBJ2-1|TRBV7-6|.
TGTGCCAGCAGCTTAAGTCTAGCGGGAGGGCCGGTTAGGAATGAGCAGTTCTTC
CASSLSLAGGPVRNEQFF
>.|TRBJ1-5|TRBV10-3|.
TGTGCCATCAGTGAGTCGGGTAGGACTAGCAATCAGCCCCAGCATTTT
CAISESGRTSNQPQHF
>TRBD2|TRBJ2-1|TRBV27|once
TGTGCCAGCAGGCGGCGGAGACTAGCTGGCGATGAGCAGTTCTTC
CASRRRRLAGDEQFF
>.|TRBJ2-7|TRBV7-2|.
TGTGCCAGCAGCTTAGCGGCCGGGACCTACGAGCAGTACTTC
CASSLAAGTYEQYF
>.|TRBJ2-7|TRBV11-2|.
TGTGCCAGCAGCTTAGATTCGCTGTCGAGCCAGTCCTACGAGCAGTACTTC
CASSLDSLSSQSYEQYF
>.|TRBJ1-1|TRBV5-6|.
TGTGCCAGCAGCTTGAGACAGGCATACTCAATGAACACTGAAGCTTTCTTT
CASSLRQAYSMNTEAFF
>.|TRBJ2-7|TRBV29-1|.
TGCAGCGTTGGAACAGGGACCTCCTACGAGCAGTACTTC
CSVGTGTSYEQYF
>TRBD1|TRBJ1-6|TRBV7-9|.
TGTGCCAGCAGCCAAACAGGGGGGGATTCACCCCTCCACTTT
CASSQTGGDSPLHF
>.|TRBJ2-2|TRBV27|.
TGTGCCAGTCAGGGTGCGGGCGGGGAGCTGTTTTTT
CASQGAGGELFF
>.|TRBJ2-3|TRBV27|.
TGTGCCAGCAGTTTAGGGGATACGCAGTATTTT
CASSLGDTQYF
>TRBD1|TRBJ2-7|TRBV19|.
TGTGCCAGTAGCCCCTCGGGACAGAATTACGAGCAGTACTTC
CASSPSGQNYEQYF
>.|TRBJ2-1|TRBV12-2|.
TGTGCAAGTCGCTGCGTGGAGGGCCCCTACAATGAGCAGTTCTTC
CASRCVEGPYNEQFF
>.|TRBJ2-1|TRBV11-2|.
TGTGCCAGCAGCTTACCTCCCGGGCATGAGCAGTTCTTC
CASSLPPGHEQFF
>.|TRBJ2-5|TRBV27|.
TGTGCCAGCGGGTTGGGGGAGACCCAGTACTTC
CASGLGETQYF
>.|TRBJ1-1|TRBV7-9|.
TGTGCCAGCAGCAACCTACGGGGCTCCGTGTCTGAGGCTTTCTTT
CASSNLRGSVSEAFF
>TRBD1|TRBJ1-2|TRBV19|.
TGTGCCAGTAGTGAGACAGGGTGGAACTATGGCTACACCTTC
CASSETGWNYGYTF
>.|TRBJ1-5|TRBV15|.
TGTGCCACCAGCAGAGTAGGAGGGGGGAATCAGCCCCAGCATTTT
CATSRVGGGNQPQHF
>TRBD1|TRBJ2-7|TRBV5-1|.
TGCGCCAGCCGGACAGGACCGCTGACCCCGGGGTACGAGCAGTACTTC
CASRTGPLTPGYEQYF
>.|TRBJ2-7|TRBV5-1|.
TGCGCCAGCAGCTTGGTTTCGAGTTACGAGCAGTACTTC
CASSLVSSYEQYF
>.|TRBJ2-5|TRBV6-1|.
TGTGCCAGCAGTTCTGGACGGGTCCAAGAGACCCAGTACTTC
CASSSGRVQETQYF
>.|TRBJ1-6|TRBV29-1|.
TGCAGCCCCCTAAGGTGCAAGTTGTACACCAGCTCCTATAATTCACCCCTCCACTTT
CSPLRCKLYTSSYNSPLHF
>.|TRBJ2-2|TRBV7-9|.
TGTGCCAGCAGCTTAGCGGGTCGCACCGGGGAGCTGTTTTTT
CASSLAGRTGELFF
>.|TRBJ1-1|TRBV7-9|.
TGTGCCAGCAGCGGAAGGAACACTGAAGCTTTCTTT
CASSGRNTEAFF
>.|TRBJ2-7|TRBV9|.
TGTGCCAGCAGCGTAGGGTACAGGGAAGCTTCCGAGGAGCAGTACTTC
CASSVGYREASEEQYF
>.|TRBJ2-2|TRBV7-9|once
TGTGCCAGCAGAAAGGAGTCCGGGAGAAACACCGGGGAGCTGTTTTTT
CASRKESGRNTGELFF